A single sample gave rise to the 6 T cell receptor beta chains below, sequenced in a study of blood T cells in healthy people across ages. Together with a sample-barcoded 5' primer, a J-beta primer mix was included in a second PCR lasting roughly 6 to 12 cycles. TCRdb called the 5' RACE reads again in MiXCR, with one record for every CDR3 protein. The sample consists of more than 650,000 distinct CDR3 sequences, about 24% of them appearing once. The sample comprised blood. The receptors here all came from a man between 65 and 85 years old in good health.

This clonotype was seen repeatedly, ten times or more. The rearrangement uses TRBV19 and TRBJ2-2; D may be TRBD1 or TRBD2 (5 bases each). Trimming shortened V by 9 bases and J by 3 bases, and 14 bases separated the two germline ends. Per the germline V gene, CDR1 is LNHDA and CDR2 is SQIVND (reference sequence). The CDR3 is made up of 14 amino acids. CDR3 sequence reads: CASRPGTDTGELFF. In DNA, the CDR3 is TGTGCCAGCAGACCCGGGACGGACACCGGGGAGCTGTTTTTT.

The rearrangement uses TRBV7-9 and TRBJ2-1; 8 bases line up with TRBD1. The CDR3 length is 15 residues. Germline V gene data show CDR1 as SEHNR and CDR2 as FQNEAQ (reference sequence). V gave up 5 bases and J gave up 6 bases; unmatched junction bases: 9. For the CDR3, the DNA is TGTGCCAGCAGCATCCGACAGGGGCGGTTCAATGAGCAGTTCTTC. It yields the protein CASSIRQGRFNEQFF.

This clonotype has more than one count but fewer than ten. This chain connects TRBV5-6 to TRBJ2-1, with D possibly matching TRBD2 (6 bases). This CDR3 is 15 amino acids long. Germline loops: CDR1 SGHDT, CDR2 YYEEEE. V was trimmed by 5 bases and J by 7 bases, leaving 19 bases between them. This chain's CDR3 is CASRMGGAPQNEQFF. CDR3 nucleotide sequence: TGTGCCAGCAGAATGGGGGGAGCTCCCCAGAATGAGCAGTTCTTC. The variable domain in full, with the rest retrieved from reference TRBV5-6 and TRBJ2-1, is DAGVTQSPTHLIKTRGQQVTLRCSPKSGHDTVSWYQQALGQGPQFIFQYYEEEERQRGNFPDRFSGHQFPNYSSELNVNALLLGDSALYLCASRMGGAPQNEQFFGPGTRLTVL.

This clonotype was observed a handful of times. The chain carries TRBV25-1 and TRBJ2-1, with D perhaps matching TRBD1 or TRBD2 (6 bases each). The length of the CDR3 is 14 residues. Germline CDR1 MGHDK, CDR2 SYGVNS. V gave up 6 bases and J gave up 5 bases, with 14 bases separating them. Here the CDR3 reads CASREGGKNNEQFF. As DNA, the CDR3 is TGTGCCAGCAGGGAAGGGGGGAAAAACAATGAGCAGTTCTTC.

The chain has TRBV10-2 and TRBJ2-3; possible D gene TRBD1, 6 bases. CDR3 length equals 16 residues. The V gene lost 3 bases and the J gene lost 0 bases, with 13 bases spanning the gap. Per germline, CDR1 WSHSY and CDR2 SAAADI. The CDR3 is CASSDQGKSSTDTQYF. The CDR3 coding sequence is TGCGCCAGCAGTGACCAGGGGAAGTCGAGCACAGATACGCAGTATTTT.

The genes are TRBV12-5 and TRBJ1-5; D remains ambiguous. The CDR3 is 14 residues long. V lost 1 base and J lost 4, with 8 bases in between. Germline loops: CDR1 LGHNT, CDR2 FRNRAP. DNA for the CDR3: TGTGCTAGTGGTTTGGGAGGCGAAAATCAGCCCCAGCATTTT. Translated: CASGLGGENQPQHF.